The sequence of this T cell receptor beta chain was determined in a study of CD8 T cells in ankylosing spondylitis. General study points: Reports of some motif variants in reactive arthritis synovial fluid and blood predate this one. Blood of patients with ankylosing spondylitis appeared to be characterized by a TCR beta motif of eight or nine highly homologous variants.

This clonotype was seen only a few times. Its antigen remains unidentified. TCRdb redid the calling of the 5' RACE reads with MiXCR, one entry per CDR3 protein. The data hold over 450,000 distinct CDR3 sequences, with roughly 13% observed a single time. Germline loops: CDR1 SGHAT, CDR2 FQNNGV. Unmatched junction bases numbered 9, after V lost 5 bases and J lost 4 bases. This CDR3 comprises 16 residues. The chain carries TRBV11-2 and TRBJ2-3; 10 nucleotides align to TRBD1. This TCR was recovered from a male donor with ankylosing spondylitis. The sample comprised blood, either unsorted or a sorted T cell fraction (not recorded which). CDR3 loop: CASSPNDRGLADTQYF. The CDR3 bases are TGTGCCAGCAGCCCCAACGACAGGGGGCTGGCAGATACGCAGTATTTT. The full variable domain, in which reference TRBV11-2 and TRBJ2-3 provide the parts outside the CDR3, is EAGVAQSPRYKIIEKRQSVAFWCNPISGHATLYWYQQILGQGPKLLIQFQNNGVVDDSQLPKDRFSAERLKGVDSTLKIQPAKLEDSAVYLCASSPNDRGLADTQYFGPGTRLTVL.